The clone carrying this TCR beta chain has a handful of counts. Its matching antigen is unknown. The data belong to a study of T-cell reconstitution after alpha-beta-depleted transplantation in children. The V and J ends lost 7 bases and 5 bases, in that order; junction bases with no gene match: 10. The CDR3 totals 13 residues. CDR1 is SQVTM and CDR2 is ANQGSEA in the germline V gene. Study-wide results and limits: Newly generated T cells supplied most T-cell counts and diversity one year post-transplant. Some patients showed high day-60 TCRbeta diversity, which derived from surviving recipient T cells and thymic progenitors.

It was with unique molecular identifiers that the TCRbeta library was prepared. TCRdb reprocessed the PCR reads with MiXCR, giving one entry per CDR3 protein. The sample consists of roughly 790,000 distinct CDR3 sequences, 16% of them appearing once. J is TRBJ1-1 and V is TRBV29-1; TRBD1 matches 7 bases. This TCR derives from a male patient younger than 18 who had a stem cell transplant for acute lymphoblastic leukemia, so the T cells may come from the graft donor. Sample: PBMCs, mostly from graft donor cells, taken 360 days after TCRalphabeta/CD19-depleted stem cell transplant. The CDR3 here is CSAYRGSTTEAFF. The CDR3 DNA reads TGCAGCGCTTACAGGGGCTCTACTACTGAAGCTTTCTTT.